The next 26 T cell receptor beta chains were all read from a single sample in a study of cytomegalovirus exposure and HLA in healthy donors. Use of 60 Vbeta and 13 Jbeta primers characterized the PCR. Method: immunoSEQ multiplex PCR; TCRdb's copy keeps in-frame clones and lacks some. The profile covers 89,000 or so clones, with about 81% appearing a single time and 4% to 4.5% taken by the ten largest. Material: PBMCs. These receptors were collected from a man in his 60s in good health and CMV-seronegative.

This chain joins TRBV4-1 and TRBJ2-1, with unresolved D. Germline V gene lookup returns CDR1 MGHRA and CDR2 YSYEKL. CDR3 length: 15 amino acids. V was pared by 2 bases and J by 7 bases, with 15 bases between. Here the CDR3 reads CASSQPTEERNEQFF. The CDR3 coding sequence is TGCGCCAGCAGCCAACCTACTGAGGAAAGGAATGAGCAGTTCTTC.

The table lists this clone with a few counts. CDR3 DNA: TGTGCCAGCAGGGAGGACAGAAATCAGCCCCAGCATTTT. This gives the protein CASREDRNQPQHF. This rearrangement joins TRBV27 to TRBJ1-5; D is possibly TRBD1 (6 bases). The CDR3 runs to 13 residues. Trimming left V 6 bases short and J 4 bases short, with 10 bases between. Germline CDR1 reads MNHEY; CDR2 reads SMNVEV (reference sequence).

This clone was found once. V usage is TRBV11-3 and J usage is TRBJ2-5; a possible D gene is TRBD2 (5 bases). V dropped 1 base and J dropped 4 bases, with 10 bases sitting between them. The CDR3 sequence is 14 residues long. The germline CDR1 and CDR2 sequences are SGHNT and YENEEA. CDR3 loop: CASSLGRGAETQYF. In nucleotides, the CDR3 is TGTGCCAGCAGCTTAGGTCGGGGAGCAGAGACCCAGTACTTC.

This clone was picked up one time. The chain combines TRBV7-9 with TRBJ1-2; 8 nucleotides align to TRBD1. Germline CDR1 and CDR2: SEHNR and FQNEAQ (reference sequence). The CDR3 length is 12 residues. The ends lost 4 bases at V and 8 bases at J; junction bases unmatched: 3. The CDR3 protein is CASSYGQGGYTF. In nucleotides, the CDR3 is TGTGCCAGCAGCTACGGACAGGGAGGCTACACCTTC.

V and J are TRBV5-5 and TRBJ1-1, with D possibly being TRBD1 (6 bases). CDR3 length: 16 residues. CDR1 is SGHKS, CDR2 YYEKEE, per germline (reference sequence). V was pared by 1 base and J by 4 bases, with 17 bases between. The CDR3 nucleotides are TGTGCCAGCAGCTTGTTGCAGGGGAGTTTTGGCACTGAAGCTTTCTTT. It specifies CASSLLQGSFGTEAFF. Filled out from reference TRBV5-5 and TRBJ1-1, the complete variable domain reads DAGVTQSPTHLIKTRGQQVTLRCSPISGHKSVSWYQQVLGQGPQFIFQYYEKEERGRGNFPDRFSARQFPNYSSELNVNALLLGDSALYLCASSLLQGSFGTEAFFGQGTRLTVV.

This rearrangement joins TRBV4-2 to TRBJ1-5, with a weak D call TRBD1 (5 bases). Trimming pared 0 bases from V and 2 bases from J, leaving 11 bases between. Germline assignment: CDR1 LGHNA and CDR2 YNFKEQ. The CDR3 has 16 residues. Here the CDR3 DNA reads TGTGCCAGCAGCCAAGATTGGGGGGTGGGCAATCAGCCCCAGCATTTT. This sequence encodes CASSQDWGVGNQPQHF.

This chain connects TRBV6-5 to TRBJ2-1; TRBD2 agrees at 10 bases. The CDR3 sequence is 16 residues long. Germline V gives CDR1 MNHEY, CDR2 SVGAGI. V dropped 0 bases and J dropped 8; count of bases not matched to a gene: 7. CDR3 residues: CASSYSNSGGADEQFF. Written as DNA, the CDR3 is TGTGCCAGCAGTTACTCGAACAGCGGGGGGGCCGATGAGCAGTTCTTC.

This CDR3 reads CASSPGSGAYEQYF. The CDR3 DNA is TGTGCCAGCAGCCCTGGATCAGGGGCCTACGAGCAGTACTTC. The chain recombines TRBV5-4 with TRBJ2-7; tentative D call: TRBD1 (6 bases). Germline V CDR1 and CDR2: SGHNT, YYREEE (reference sequence). Trimming shortened V by 4 bases and J by 2 bases, and 13 bases separated the two germline ends. The CDR3 extends over 14 amino acids.

A single count supports this clone. This rearrangement joins TRBV6-5 to TRBJ2-3; D might be TRBD2 (6 bases). Trimming cost V 2 bases and J 4 bases, with 10 bases left between them. CDR1 MNHEY and CDR2 SVGAGI come from the germline V gene. This CDR3 has 14 amino acids. The CDR3 is CASSYRELADTQYF. The CDR3 bases are TGTGCCAGCAGTTACCGGGAGCTGGCAGATACGCAGTATTTT.

The chain combines TRBV5-1 with TRBJ2-1; 7 nucleotides line up with TRBD2. Germline CDR1 reads SGHRS; CDR2 reads YFSETQ. Germline trimming cut 4 bases from V and 4 bases from J; bases unmatched to any gene: 11. The CDR3 consists of 16 residues. The CDR3 loop reads CASSPQVGGGYNEQFF. The CDR3 nucleotides are TGCGCCAGCAGCCCCCAGGTGGGGGGGGGATACAATGAGCAGTTCTTC.

The rearrangement links TRBV4-1 to TRBJ2-1; D may be TRBD1 (5 bases). The CDR3 runs to 16 residues. Germline CDR1 MGHRA, CDR2 YSYEKL. V lost 0 bases, J lost 4 bases, and 13 bases lay in between. The CDR3 nucleotides are TGCGCCAGCAGCCAAGAAAGAGACAGACCTTACAATGAGCAGTTCTTC. Its protein product is CASSQERDRPYNEQFF.

The chain links TRBV5-5 to TRBJ1-2; 7 bases fit TRBD1. Germline V gene data show CDR1 as SGHKS and CDR2 as YYEKEE (reference sequence). J gave up 0 bases and V 4 bases, and 3 bases lay outside the gene matches. The CDR3 is made up of 14 amino acids. This chain's CDR3 is CASSTGQPNYGYTF. The CDR3, as DNA: TGTGCCAGCAGCACGGGACAGCCTAACTATGGCTACACCTTC.

This chain joins TRBV7-2 and TRBJ2-5, with D possibly matching TRBD2 (5 bases). CDR3 length: 14 residues. Germline CDR1 is SGHTA and CDR2 is FQGNSA. V gave up 6 bases and J gave up 3 bases, with 14 bases separating them. The CDR3 nucleotides are TGTGCCAGCAGTTTGAACCGGGGAGAAGAGACCCAGTACTTC. Its protein is CASSLNRGEETQYF.

This rearrangement joins TRBV27 to TRBJ2-7; a possible D gene is TRBD1 (6 bases). The CDR3 has 14 amino acids. V shed 5 bases and J shed 0 bases, with 11 bases lying between them. CDR1 MNHEY and CDR2 SMNVEV come from the germline V gene (reference sequence). The DNA for the CDR3 is TGTGCCAGCAGTCCGGGACAAACCTCCTACGAGCAGTACTTC. Protein: CASSPGQTSYEQYF.

This chain connects TRBV7-2 to TRBJ2-3; D is possibly TRBD2 (5 bases). The CDR3 length is 16 residues. Germline CDR1 reads SGHTA; CDR2 reads FQGNSA. Trimming removed 6 bases from V and 2 bases from J, with 18 bases in between. The CDR3 reads CASRYRTHSLTDTQYF. The DNA for the CDR3 is TGTGCCAGCAGATACCGGACTCATTCTCTCACAGATACGCAGTATTTT.

This clone was counted only a few times. The chain is built from TRBV5-1 and TRBJ2-7, with 8 bases that match TRBD2. Unmatched junction bases numbered 4, after V lost 0 bases and J lost 2 bases. The CDR3 has 15 residues. The germline V gene has CDR1 SGHRS and CDR2 YFSETQ. The CDR3 DNA reads TGCGCCAGCAGCTTGGATGGGACTAGTGCCTACGAGCAGTACTTC. Translating it yields CASSLDGTSAYEQYF.

The rearrangement uses TRBV5-4 and TRBJ2-2; 9 positions agree with TRBD1. CDR1 and CDR2 (germline): SGHNT, YYREEE (reference sequence). Trimming at V came to 0 bases and at J to 6 bases, leaving 6 bases not matched to a gene. The CDR3 contains 16 residues. CDR3 coding DNA: TGTGCCAGCAGCTTGGAGGGACAGGGTCGTCCCGGGGAGCTGTTTTTT. Translation: CASSLEGQGRPGELFF.

The chain combines TRBV6-1 with TRBJ2-7; 10 bases map to TRBD2. CDR3 length equals 18 residues. Germline CDR1 and CDR2: MNHNS and SASEGT. Unmatched junction bases numbered 8, after V lost 0 bases and J lost 0 bases. CDR3 residues: CASSEALSGGILSYEQYF. The CDR3 DNA sequence: TGTGCCAGCAGTGAAGCTCTTAGCGGGGGGATTCTCTCCTACGAGCAGTACTTC.

The V gene is TRBV12-5, the J gene TRBJ1-2, with D maybe TRBD1 (5 bases). Germline V lookup: CDR1 LGHNT, CDR2 FRNRAP. The V and J ends lost 6 bases and 3 bases respectively, with 11 bases between them. The CDR3 sequence is 13 residues long. The CDR3 DNA reads TGTGCTAGTGGAATCAGGGCCTACTATGGCTACACCTTC. The encoded protein is CASGIRAYYGYTF.

On this clone: Other DNA sequences in the sample encode the same CDR3. In DNA, the CDR3 is TGTGCCTGGAGCCCAGCCCGGTGGGGCCACACTGAAGCTTTCTTT. It yields the protein CAWSPARWGHTEAFF. V is TRBV30 and J is TRBJ1-1; the D gene is possibly TRBD1 (5 bases). The CDR3 totals 15 residues. Germline V lookup: CDR1 GTSNPN, CDR2 SVGIG (reference sequence). Trimming left V 3 bases short and J 3 bases short, with 17 bases between.

This chain joins TRBV7-3 and TRBJ2-2; D unresolved. CDR3 length: 15 amino acids. Trimming cost V 2 bases and J 6 bases, with 13 bases left between them. CDR1 is SGHTA and CDR2 is FQGTGA in the germline V gene. This CDR3 reads CASSLARRHSGELFF. In DNA, the CDR3 is TGTGCCAGCAGCTTAGCGCGTAGACACTCCGGGGAGCTGTTTTTT.

The chain joins TRBV29-1 to TRBJ1-2, with D perhaps matching TRBD1 (5 bases). From germline, CDR1 is SQVTM and CDR2 ANQGSEA. Trimming took 0 bases from V and 4 from J, leaving 9 bases between them. The CDR3 runs to 13 residues. The CDR3 DNA reads as TGCAGCGTTGAAGACAGGGTAGCCTATGGCTACACCTTC. Its translation is CSVEDRVAYGYTF.

The gene calls are TRBV19 and TRBJ2-7; 9 nucleotides align to TRBD1. J gave up 3 bases and V 9 bases, and 12 bases lay outside the gene matches. This CDR3 contains 15 residues. The germline V gene has CDR1 LNHDA and CDR2 SQIVND (reference sequence). The CDR3 sequence: CASNPTGGSLYEQYF. As DNA, the CDR3 is TGTGCCAGCAACCCGACAGGGGGATCACTCTACGAGCAGTACTTC.

The chain links TRBV21-1 to TRBJ2-5; TRBD1 reflects the table's D call only, with no check against the DNA. The closer fit of TRBJ2-7 to the DNA end suggests the J call may be wrong. TRBV21-1 is noted as a pseudogene. The CDR3 has 16 amino acids. CDR3 DNA: TGTGCCAGCAGCAAAAGGCGGGACAGGGATCCCTACGAGCAGTACTTC. This encodes CASSKRRDRDPYEQYF.

This chain uses TRBV4-1 with TRBJ2-3; maybe TRBD1 (5 bases). Germline V gene lookup returns CDR1 MGHRA and CDR2 YSYEKL. Trimming pared 2 bases from V and 13 bases from J, leaving 16 bases between. There are 13 residues in the CDR3. The DNA for the CDR3 is TGCGCCAGCAGCCAAAGGTTGGCAGGGCCCAAGTATTTT. Translating it yields CASSQRLAGPKYF.

The V call is TRBV11-3, the J call TRBJ2-7; TRBD2 matches at 14 bases. The CDR3 has 15 amino acids. V lost 5 bases and J lost 7; bases outside the gene matches: 7. Germline CDR1 is SGHNT and CDR2 is YENEEA. CDR3 coding DNA: TGTGCCAGCAGCCCGTCGGGACTAGCGGGGGAAGAGCAGTACTTC. As protein: CASSPSGLAGEEQYF.